The 16 T cell receptor beta chains presented below share a single source sample, sequenced in a study of control samples from healthy donors and cancer patients. Libraries were prepared by immunoSEQ multiplex PCR; TCRdb keeps only in-frame clonotypes and omits some of them. The table shows 150,000 to 200,000 clones, with about 92% occurring only once. Sequencing was carried out using blood. The source of these receptors is a man under 40 in good health.

J is TRBJ1-4 and V is TRBV2, with D unresolved. V shed 2 bases and J shed 8 bases, with 6 bases lying between them. Germline assignment: CDR1 SNHLY and CDR2 FYNNEI. The CDR3 spans 12 residues. The CDR3 protein is CASSETAEKLFF. The CDR3 DNA reads as TGTGCCAGCAGTGAAACAGCGGAAAAACTGTTTTTT.

This chain joins TRBV7-3 and TRBJ2-2; D is unresolved. With 2 bases removed from V and 7 bases from J, the gap between germline ends came to 8 bases. The length of the CDR3 is 13 residues. Germline CDR1 is SGHTA and CDR2 is FQGTGA. The CDR3 sequence is CASSLVDGGELFF. The CDR3 DNA reads as TGTGCCAGCAGCTTAGTAGACGGCGGGGAGCTGTTTTTT.

This chain links TRBV30 with TRBJ2-2; weak D call: TRBD2 (5 bases). Germline V gene lookup returns CDR1 GTSNPN and CDR2 SVGIG (reference sequence). This CDR3 comprises 13 residues. Trimming took 2 bases from V and 4 from J, leaving 8 bases between them. CDR3 in DNA: TGTGCCTGGAGTTCGGGGTTCACCGGGGAGCTGTTTTTT. Protein sequence: CAWSSGFTGELFF.

This sequence joins TRBV3-1 (or the pseudogene TRBV3-2) and TRBJ1-1, with D unclear. V was pared by 4 bases and J by 1 base, with 7 bases between. Germline CDR1 is LGHDT and CDR2 is YNNKEL (reference sequence). The CDR3 covers 13 residues. DNA of the CDR3: TGTGCCAGCAGCCCCTCGGGGAACACTGAAGCTTTCTTT. Protein: CASSPSGNTEAFF.

The V and J genes are TRBV6-1 and TRBJ1-2; TRBD1 is a possible D gene (6 bases). This CDR3 contains 13 residues. CDR1 and CDR2 (germline): MNHNS, SASEGT. V lost 1 base, J lost 7 bases, and 10 bases lay in between. The CDR3 here is CASSEVAGVGYTF. As DNA, the CDR3 is TGTGCCAGCAGTGAAGTGGCAGGGGTTGGCTACACCTTC.

In this sample, this clone turned up once. The gene calls are TRBV18 and TRBJ2-5, with 8 positions matching TRBD1. The CDR3 loop spans 15 amino acids. Trimming removed 0 bases from V and 4 bases from J; junction bases left unmatched: 4. CDR1 and CDR2 (germline): KGHSH, LQKENI. The CDR3 nucleotides are TGTGCCAGCTCACCACCAGGCAGGGGGCTAGAGACCCAGTACTTC. Amino acids: CASSPPGRGLETQYF.

The chain carries TRBV28 and TRBJ2-1; D tentatively reads TRBD1 or TRBD2 (5 bases each). The CDR3 is 15 residues long. CDR1 and CDR2 from the germline V gene are MDHEN and SYDVKM. The V gene lost 5 bases and the J gene lost 2 bases, with 13 bases spanning the gap. The CDR3 coding sequence is TGTGCCAGCAGTCCCGGGACGCTAACCTACAATGAGCAGTTCTTC. Its translation is CASSPGTLTYNEQFF.

As regards this clone: Other DNA sequences in this sample translate to the same CDR3. The chain uses TRBV27 and TRBJ1-5; no clear D. Deletions cut 2 bases from V and 4 bases from J, with 12 bases between. The CDR3 runs 15 residues. CDR1 and CDR2 (germline): MNHEY, SMNVEV (reference sequence). The CDR3: CASSLEGRGNQPQHF. CDR3 nucleotide sequence: TGTGCCAGCAGTTTAGAAGGGCGGGGAAATCAGCCCCAGCATTTT.

The chain combines TRBV28 with TRBJ2-7; no definite D call. The CDR3 totals 11 residues. Germline values: CDR1 MDHEN, CDR2 SYDVKM. Trimming took 5 bases from V and 3 from J, leaving 5 bases between them. The CDR3 region has the DNA TGTGCCAGCAGTCTAATCTACGAGCAGTACTTC. It specifies CASSLIYEQYF. Using reference TRBV28 and TRBJ2-7 for the parts outside the CDR3, the full variable domain is DVKVTQSSRYLVKRTGEKVFLECVQDMDHENMFWYRQDPGLGLRLIYFSYDVKMKEKGDIPEGYSVSREKKERFSLILESASTNQTSMYLCASSLIYEQYFGPGTRLTVT.

The V and J genes are TRBV7-2 and TRBJ2-3; tentatively, D is TRBD2 (7 bases). This CDR3 is 12 amino acids long. Germline V gives CDR1 SGHTA, CDR2 FQGNSA. The V end was cut by 6 bases, the J end by 6 bases, with 10 bases between. The CDR3 protein is CASRRGGDTQYF. The CDR3 nucleotides read TGTGCCAGCAGAAGGGGGGGGGATACGCAGTATTTT. Variable domain in full (rest from reference TRBV7-2 and TRBJ2-3): GAGVSQSPSNKVTEKGKDVELRCDPISGHTALYWYRQSLGQGLEFLIYFQGNSAPDKSGLPSDRFSAERTGGSVSTLTIQRTQQEDSAVYLCASRRGGDTQYFGPGTRLTVL.

The J gene is TRBJ2-3, the V gene TRBV7-8, with 8 bases fitting TRBD2. CDR3 length equals 14 residues. Germline loops: CDR1 SGHVS, CDR2 FQNEAQ. The junction had 2 bases not matched to a gene; V was cut back by 2 bases and J by 4 bases. The CDR3 nucleotides read TGTGCCAGCAGCTTAAGTAGCGGGGCAGATACGCAGTATTTT. It specifies CASSLSSGADTQYF.

The rearrangement joins TRBV29-1 to TRBJ1-2; D gene unclear. Trimming pared 7 bases from V and 3 bases from J, leaving 15 bases between. Germline CDR1 SQVTM, CDR2 ANQGSEA. The CDR3 extends over 13 amino acids. CDR3 sequence: CSAQREGDYGYTF. For the CDR3, the DNA is TGCAGCGCCCAGAGGGAAGGAGACTATGGCTACACCTTC.

This clone was seen just once. The chain is built from TRBV15 and TRBJ2-7; 8 bases map to TRBD1. This CDR3 has 12 residues. Per the germline V gene, CDR1 is LNHNV and CDR2 is YYDKDF (reference sequence). With 5 bases clipped from V and 6 bases from J, the junction kept 3 bases outside the gene matches. CDR3 protein: CATSRTGSEQYF. The CDR3 DNA is TGTGCCACCAGCCGGACAGGGAGCGAGCAGTACTTC.

The chain has TRBV30 and TRBJ1-2; D remains ambiguous. The V and J ends lost 0 bases and 4 bases respectively, with 9 bases between them. The CDR3 has 13 amino acids. The germline V gene has CDR1 GTSNPN and CDR2 SVGIG (reference sequence). The CDR3 spells CAWSVQVGYGYTF. In DNA, the CDR3 is TGTGCCTGGAGTGTCCAGGTTGGCTATGGCTACACCTTC.

CDR3 sequence: CASSRQSNTAAFF. CDR3 coding DNA: TGTGCCAGCAGCCGCCAATCGAACACCGCAGCTTTCTTT. J is TRBJ1-1 and V is TRBV11-1; no definite D call. This CDR3 spans 13 amino acids. In germline, CDR1 is SGHAT, CDR2 FQDESV (reference sequence). Trimming took off 5 bases at V and 10 bases at J, with 17 bases between the two ends.

V is TRBV7-2 and J is TRBJ2-2; D is tentatively TRBD1 or TRBD2 (5 bases each). Trimming pared 6 bases from V and 5 bases from J, leaving 10 bases between. Per germline, CDR1 SGHTA and CDR2 FQGNSA. The CDR3 length is 13 residues. Here the CDR3 reads CASRMRGTGELFF. The CDR3 DNA reads TGTGCCAGCAGAATGAGGGGAACCGGGGAGCTGTTTTTT. The variable domain in full, completed from reference TRBV7-2 and TRBJ2-2, reads GAGVSQSPSNKVTEKGKDVELRCDPISGHTALYWYRQSLGQGLEFLIYFQGNSAPDKSGLPSDRFSAERTGGSVSTLTIQRTQQEDSAVYLCASRMRGTGELFFGEGSRLTVL.